The next 15 T cell receptor beta chains were all read from a single sample in a study of blood T cell repertoires in COVID-19. Measured with immunoSEQ multiplex PCR; TCRdb has only the in-frame clones, and not every one. The sample lists 86,000 or so clones, 91% seen once, with under 2% in the top ten. Specimen: peripheral blood. These receptors originate from a woman aged 50 to 65 in a cohort sampled during active COVID-19.

Here the CDR3 reads CASSPPGQLKETQYF. The CDR3 nucleotides read TGTGCCAGCTCACCACCGGGACAGTTAAAAGAGACCCAGTACTTC. The chain carries TRBV18 and TRBJ2-5; 7 bases fit TRBD1. This CDR3 spans 15 amino acids. Germline values: CDR1 KGHSH, CDR2 LQKENI. V gave up 0 bases and J gave up 3 bases; unmatched junction bases: 4.

V is TRBV19 and J is TRBJ1-1, with a possible D match to TRBD1 (6 bases). Deletions cut 6 bases from V and 1 base from J, with 9 bases between. Germline V gives CDR1 LNHDA, CDR2 SQIVND (reference sequence). The CDR3 consists of 13 residues. The CDR3 is CASSGQTNTEAFF. The CDR3 nucleotides are TGTGCCAGTAGCGGACAGACGAACACTGAAGCTTTCTTT.

The chain links TRBV7-9 to TRBJ1-1, with D tentatively TRBD1 (5 bases). The CDR3 contains 14 residues. The germline CDR1 and CDR2 sequences are SEHNR and FQNEAQ (reference sequence). V lost 3 bases, J lost 1 base, and 9 bases lay in between. CDR3 sequence: CASSFGQPNTEAFF. The CDR3, as DNA: TGTGCCAGCAGCTTTGGACAACCGAACACTGAAGCTTTCTTT.

This rearrangement joins TRBV5-6 to TRBJ2-5; the D gene is possibly TRBD2 (7 bases). The ends were cut back, 3 bases at V and 2 bases at J, with 20 bases in the middle. This CDR3 is built from 17 residues. Germline V gene data show CDR1 as SGHDT and CDR2 as YYEEEE. CDR3: CASSWGLGLTLQETQYF. Written as DNA, the CDR3 is TGTGCCAGCAGCTGGGGGCTGGGACTAACCTTACAAGAGACCCAGTACTTC. Filled out from reference TRBV5-6 and TRBJ2-5, the complete variable domain reads DAGVTQSPTHLIKTRGQQVTLRCSPKSGHDTVSWYQQALGQGPQFIFQYYEEEERQRGNFPDRFSGHQFPNYSSELNVNALLLGDSALYLCASSWGLGLTLQETQYFGPGTRLLVL.

The V gene is TRBV19, the J gene TRBJ1-2; unclear D gene. The V and J ends lost 7 bases and 2 bases respectively, with 11 bases between them. In germline, CDR1 is LNHDA, CDR2 SQIVND (reference sequence). This CDR3 comprises 13 residues. CDR3: CASKVRGNYGYTF. For the CDR3, the DNA is TGTGCCAGTAAGGTGAGAGGGAACTATGGCTACACCTTC.

The chain has TRBV19 and TRBJ1-2, with 10 bases lining up with TRBD1. This CDR3 has 13 residues. Germline V gene data show CDR1 as LNHDA and CDR2 as SQIVND (reference sequence). V lost 9 bases and J lost 3; bases outside the gene matches: 4. The CDR3 reads CASADRGYYGYTF. The CDR3 nucleotides read TGTGCCAGCGCGGACAGGGGGTACTATGGCTACACCTTC.

V gene TRBV11-2 combines with J gene TRBJ1-2; 7 bases match TRBD1. Germline CDR1 and CDR2: SGHAT and FQNNGV. V trimming: 4 bases; J trimming: 4 bases; junction bases outside the gene matches: 9. The CDR3 is 15 amino acids. The CDR3 is CASSSQGLGGYGYTF. The CDR3, as DNA: TGTGCCAGCAGCTCACAGGGGCTCGGGGGCTATGGCTACACCTTC.

The rearrangement joins TRBV7-2 to TRBJ2-1; 12 nucleotides agree with TRBD2. The CDR3 runs to 16 residues. After removal of 5 bases from V and 7 bases from J, the junction contained 9 bases not matched to a gene. The germline CDR1 and CDR2 sequences are SGHTA and FQGNSA. CDR3 region: CASSPWRLAGGNEQFF. Written as DNA, the CDR3 is TGTGCCAGCAGCCCCTGGCGGCTAGCGGGAGGGAATGAGCAGTTCTTC.

The V call is TRBV18, the J call TRBJ2-7; 7 bases fit TRBD1. CDR1 is KGHSH, CDR2 LQKENI, per germline. Trimming at V came to 6 bases and at J to 2 bases, leaving 7 bases not matched to a gene. This CDR3 is built from 14 residues. The CDR3, as DNA: TGTGCCAGCTCCCGCGAAGGGGGCGCCTACGAGCAGTACTTC. Encoded protein: CASSREGGAYEQYF. The full variable domain, its missing parts supplied by reference TRBV18 and TRBJ2-7, is NAGVMQNPRHLVRRRGQEARLRCSPMKGHSHVYWYRQLPEEGLKFMVYLQKENIIDESGMPKERFSAEFPKEGPSILRIQQVVRGDSAAYFCASSREGGAYEQYFGPGTRLTVT.

V usage is TRBV5-4 and J usage is TRBJ2-7; tentative D call: TRBD2 (7 bases). There are 16 residues in the CDR3. Trimming removed 4 bases at V and 3 bases at J, with 20 bases between. CDR1 is SGHNT, CDR2 YYREEE, per germline (reference sequence). The CDR3 spells CASSHYRGGGNYEQYF. In DNA form, the CDR3 reads TGTGCCAGCAGCCACTACCGGGGAGGGGGGAACTACGAGCAGTACTTC.

The CDR3 loop reads CASSPGLGGLGEQFF. The CDR3 region has the DNA TGCGCCAGCAGTCCGGGACTAGGGGGATTGGGTGAGCAGTTCTTC. The V gene is TRBV10-1, the J gene TRBJ2-1, with 8 bases identical to TRBD2. Germline trimming cut 5 bases from V and 9 bases from J; bases unmatched to any gene: 12. The germline V gene has CDR1 WNHNN and CDR2 SYGVQD (reference sequence). This CDR3 has 15 residues.

The V and J genes are TRBV18 and TRBJ2-3; 7 bases match TRBD2. In germline, CDR1 is KGHSH, CDR2 LQKENI. After removal of 4 bases from V and 1 base from J, the junction contained 8 bases not matched to a gene. The CDR3 covers 16 residues. The CDR3 bases are TGTGCCAGCTCACGAACTAGCGCCCCGGGCACAGATACGCAGTATTTT. Translating gives CASSRTSAPGTDTQYF.

This clone was detected once. J is TRBJ1-6 and V is TRBV19; tentatively, D is TRBD1 (5 bases). Germline-derived CDR1 and CDR2 are LNHDA and SQIVND (reference sequence). The CDR3 length is 14 residues. Trimming took 6 bases from V and 9 from J, leaving 15 bases between them. This CDR3 is CASRDGGSGSPLHF. Written as DNA, the CDR3 is TGTGCCAGTAGGGACGGGGGGAGCGGTTCACCCCTCCACTTT.

This chain links TRBV18 with TRBJ2-7, with 9 bases identical to TRBD2. Germline CDR1 KGHSH, CDR2 LQKENI. This CDR3 spans 15 amino acids. V shed 3 bases, J shed 0 bases, and the junction held 3 bases outside the gene matches. The CDR3 region is CASSPASGDSYEQYF. DNA of the CDR3: TGTGCCAGCTCACCTGCTAGCGGGGACTCCTACGAGCAGTACTTC. The full variable domain, completed using reference TRBV18 and TRBJ2-7, is NAGVMQNPRHLVRRRGQEARLRCSPMKGHSHVYWYRQLPEEGLKFMVYLQKENIIDESGMPKERFSAEFPKEGPSILRIQQVVRGDSAAYFCASSPASGDSYEQYFGPGTRLTVT.

The chain employs TRBV5-1 and TRBJ2-1, with D perhaps TRBD2 (5 bases). This CDR3 contains 14 residues. From germline, CDR1 is SGHRS and CDR2 YFSETQ. Trimming shortened V by 4 bases and J by 9 bases, and 17 bases separated the two germline ends. This chain's CDR3 is CASSADRDRFEQFF. In DNA form, the CDR3 reads TGCGCCAGCAGCGCGGACCGGGATCGATTTGAGCAGTTCTTC.